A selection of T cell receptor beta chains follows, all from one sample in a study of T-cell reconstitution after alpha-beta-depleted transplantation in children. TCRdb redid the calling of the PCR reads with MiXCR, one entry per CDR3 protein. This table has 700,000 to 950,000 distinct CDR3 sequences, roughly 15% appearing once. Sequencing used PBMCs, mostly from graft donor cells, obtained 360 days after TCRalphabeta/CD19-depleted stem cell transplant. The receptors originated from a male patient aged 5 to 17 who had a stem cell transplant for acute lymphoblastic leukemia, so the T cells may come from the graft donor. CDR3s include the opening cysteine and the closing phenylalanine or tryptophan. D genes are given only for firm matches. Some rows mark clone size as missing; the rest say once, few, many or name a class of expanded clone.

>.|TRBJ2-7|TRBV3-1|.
CASSQAGRGRKNEQYF
TGTGCCAGCAGCCAAGCGGGGAGGGGGCGAAAGAACGAGCAGTACTTC
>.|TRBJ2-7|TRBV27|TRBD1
CASASGGASYEQYF
TGTGCCAGCGCCTCAGGGGGCGCTTCCTACGAGCAGTACTTC
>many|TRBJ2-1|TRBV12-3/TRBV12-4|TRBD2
CASKPGLDNNEQFF
TGTGCCAGCAAACCGGGACTAGATAATAATGAGCAGTTCTTC
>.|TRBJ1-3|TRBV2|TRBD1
CASIGRGDTIYF
TGTGCCAGCATCGGCAGGGGGGACACCATATATTTT
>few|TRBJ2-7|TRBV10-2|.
CASRFPSVHEQYF
TGCGCCAGCAGGTTTCCTAGTGTCCACGAGCAGTACTTC
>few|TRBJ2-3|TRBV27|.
CASSLQAQGFFPDTQYF
TGTGCCAGCAGTTTACAGGCCCAGGGGTTCTTCCCAGATACGCAGTATTTT
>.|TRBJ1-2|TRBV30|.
CAWNGALRARGYTF
TGTGCCTGGAACGGAGCCTTGAGAGCCCGTGGCTACACCTTC
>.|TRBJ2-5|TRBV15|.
CATSRDPPSWKLETQYF
TGTGCCACCAGCAGAGATCCCCCTTCCTGGAAACTAGAGACCCAGTACTTC
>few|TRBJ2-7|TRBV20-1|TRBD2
CSAWTSGAYEQYF
TGCAGTGCTTGGACTAGCGGGGCCTACGAGCAGTACTTC
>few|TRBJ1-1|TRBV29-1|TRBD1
CSPGQGASEAFF
TGCAGCCCCGGCCAGGGGGCAAGTGAAGCTTTCTTT
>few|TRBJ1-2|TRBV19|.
CASRNTGTYGYTF
TGTGCCTCGAGAAATACAGGCACCTATGGCTACACCTTC
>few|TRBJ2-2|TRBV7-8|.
CASSLARRGNTGELFF
TGTGCCAGCAGCTTAGCGCGGCGCGGGAACACCGGGGAGCTGTTTTTT
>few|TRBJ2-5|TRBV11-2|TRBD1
CASSLSILDRGRQETQYF
TGTGCCAGCAGCTTGTCGATCTTGGACAGGGGCCGGCAAGAGACCCAGTACTTC
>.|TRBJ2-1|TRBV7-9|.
CASSPPGGSEQFF
TGTGCCAGCAGCCCCCCTGGAGGGAGTGAGCAGTTCTTC
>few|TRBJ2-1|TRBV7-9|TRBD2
CASSLSSGRAPGEQFF
TGTGCCAGCAGCCTCAGTAGCGGGAGGGCCCCCGGCGAGCAGTTCTTC
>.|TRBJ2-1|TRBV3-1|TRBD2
CASSQVDVASGIGYNEQFF
TGTGCCAGCAGCCAAGTAGACGTGGCTAGCGGGATTGGGTACAATGAGCAGTTCTTC
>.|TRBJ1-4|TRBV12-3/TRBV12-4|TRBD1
CASSPRTGPPTNEKLFF
TGTGCCAGCAGTCCACGGACAGGTCCCCCAACTAATGAAAAACTGTTTTTT
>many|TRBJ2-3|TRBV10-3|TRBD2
CAISGPPTSGRDPDTQYF
TGTGCCATCAGTGGTCCCCCGACTAGCGGGAGGGATCCGGATACGCAGTATTTT
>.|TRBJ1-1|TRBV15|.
CATSRGHGNTEAFF
TGTGCCACCAGCCGGGGACATGGGAACACTGAAGCTTTCTTT
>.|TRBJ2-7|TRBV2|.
CASSGPSLGYEQYF
TGTGCCAGCAGTGGCCCTTCTCTAGGCTACGAGCAGTACTTC
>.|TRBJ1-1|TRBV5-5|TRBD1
CASSDMTNRGKNTEAFF
TGTGCCAGCAGCGACATGACTAACAGGGGCAAGAACACTGAAGCTTTCTTT
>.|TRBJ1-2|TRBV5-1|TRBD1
CASSLEGQAANYGYTF
TGCGCCAGCAGCTTGGAGGGACAGGCGGCTAACTATGGCTACACCTTC
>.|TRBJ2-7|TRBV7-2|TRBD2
CASRLGLAVTYEQYF
TGTGCCAGCAGACTGGGACTAGCGGTGACCTACGAGCAGTACTTC
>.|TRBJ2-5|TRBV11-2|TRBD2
CASSLDWATSGSGWQETQYF
TGTGCCAGCAGCTTAGATTGGGCGACTAGCGGGAGTGGATGGCAAGAGACCCAGTACTTC
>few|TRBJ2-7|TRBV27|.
CASSLDESYEQYF
TGTGCCAGCAGTTTAGACGAATCCTACGAGCAGTACTTC
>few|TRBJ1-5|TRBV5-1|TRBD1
CASSPGQGNNQPQHF
TGCGCCAGCAGCCCGGGACAGGGGAACAATCAGCCCCAGCATTTT
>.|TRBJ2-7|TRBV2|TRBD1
CASSEVRTGVEYF
TGTGCCAGCAGTGAAGTCAGGACAGGGGTTGAGTACTTC
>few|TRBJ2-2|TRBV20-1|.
CSAREKGGAGELFF
TGCAGTGCTAGAGAAAAGGGTGGGGCCGGGGAGCTGTTTTTT
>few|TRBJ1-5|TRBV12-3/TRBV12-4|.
CASSPIPGVQPQHF
TGTGCCAGCAGTCCAATCCCAGGGGTTCAGCCCCAGCATTTT
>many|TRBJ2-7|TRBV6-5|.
CASRATYRDGPYEQYF
TGTGCCAGCAGGGCAACTTACCGGGACGGACCCTACGAGCAGTACTTC
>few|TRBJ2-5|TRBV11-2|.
CASSTGPRETQYF
TGTGCCAGCTCTACAGGGCCCAGGGAGACCCAGTACTTC
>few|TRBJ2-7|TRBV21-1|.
CASTPSKTTSGRDYEQYF
TGTGCCAGCACGCCTTCCAAGACGACTAGCGGGAGAGACTACGAGCAGTACTTC
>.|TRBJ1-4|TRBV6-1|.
CASSKIRADGEKLFF
TGTGCCAGCAGTAAAATCCGGGCCGACGGGGAAAAACTGTTTTTT
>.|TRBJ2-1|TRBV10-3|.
CAISFPRGNGNEQFF
TGTGCCATCAGTTTCCCGCGCGGGAATGGCAATGAGCAGTTCTTC
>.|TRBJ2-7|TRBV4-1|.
CASSQDPKDTYEQYF
TGCGCCAGCAGCCAAGATCCTAAGGACACCTACGAGCAGTACTTC
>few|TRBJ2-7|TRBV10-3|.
CAISESQAGAYEQYF
TGTGCCATCAGTGAGTCACAGGCAGGGGCATACGAGCAGTACTTC
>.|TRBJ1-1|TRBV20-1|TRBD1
CSASVRDRGLAEAFF
TGCAGTGCTAGTGTCCGGGACAGGGGTCTCGCTGAAGCTTTCTTT
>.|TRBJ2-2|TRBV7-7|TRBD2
CASSPGTSGWNTGELFF
TGTGCCAGCAGCCCCGGGACTAGCGGGTGGAACACCGGGGAGCTGTTTTTT
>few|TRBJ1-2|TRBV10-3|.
CAISARGPGDYGYTF
TGTGCCATCAGTGCACGGGGCCCGGGGGACTATGGCTACACCTTC
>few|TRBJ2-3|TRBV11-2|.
CASSFGTIDTQYF
TGTGCCAGCAGCTTCGGGACCATAGATACGCAGTATTTT
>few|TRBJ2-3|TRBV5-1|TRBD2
CASKREGADTQYF
TGCGCCAGCAAGAGGGAGGGCGCAGATACGCAGTATTTT
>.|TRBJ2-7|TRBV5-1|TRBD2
CASSLALGLAGDEQYF
TGCGCCAGCAGCTTGGCCCTCGGACTAGCGGGAGACGAGCAGTACTTC
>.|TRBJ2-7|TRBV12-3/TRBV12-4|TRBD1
CASSPEGRGHYNYQYF
TGTGCCAGCAGTCCCGAGGGCAGGGGGCATTACAATTATCAGTACTTC
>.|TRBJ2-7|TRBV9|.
CASSLTPRARVDYEQYF
TGTGCCAGCAGCCTGACCCCACGGGCAAGGGTCGACTACGAGCAGTACTTC
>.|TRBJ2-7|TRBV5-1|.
CASSPLGFEQYF
TGCGCCAGCAGCCCACTGGGGTTCGAGCAGTACTTC
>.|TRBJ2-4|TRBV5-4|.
CASPLGPVHKNIQYF
TGTGCCAGCCCGCTGGGGCCTGTACACAAAAACATTCAGTACTTC
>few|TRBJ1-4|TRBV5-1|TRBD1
CASSGTGDNEKLFF
TGCGCCAGCAGTGGGACAGGGGATAATGAAAAACTGTTTTTT